The 5 T cell receptor beta chains below come from one sample, sequenced in a study of CD8 T cells in Susac syndrome. RNA in amounts of roughly 0.5 to 1 ug was reverse transcribed with random hexamers. A single record per CDR3 protein comes from TCRdb applying MiXCR to the immunoSEQ multiplex PCR reads. The top ten hold 0.5% to 0.6% of the sample, which has 40,000 to 60,000 distinct CDR3 sequences, 93% seen once. Material for sequencing was CD8+ T cells from PBMCs. All receptors derive from a human donor with multiple sclerosis.

The chain has TRBV27 and TRBJ2-5; D is ambiguous. The CDR3 contains 15 residues. Germline CDR1 and CDR2: MNHEY and SMNVEV (reference sequence). Trimming took 6 bases from V and 5 from J, leaving 19 bases between them. CDR3 DNA: TGTGCCAGCAGCCCCGGACCTTACCTAGTCGAGACCCAGTACTTC. Protein product: CASSPGPYLVETQYF.

The chain employs TRBV4-3 and TRBJ1-1; D is unresolved. The V and J ends lost 0 bases and 1 base respectively, with 12 bases between them. The CDR3 is 16 residues long. Per the germline V gene, CDR1 is LGHNA and CDR2 is YSLEER. CDR3 amino acids: CASSQDDGEANTEAFF. The CDR3 nucleotides read TGCGCCAGCAGCCAAGACGATGGGGAAGCGAACACTGAAGCTTTCTTT.

The chain couples TRBV30 to TRBJ1-1, with TRBD1 as a possible D gene (6 bases). V lost 4 bases to trimming and J lost 0 bases, with 9 bases between them. CDR3 length: 13 residues. The V gene's germline CDR1 is GTSNPN and CDR2 SVGIG (reference sequence). The CDR3 sequence: CAWTGDLNTEAFF. CDR3 sequence (DNA): TGTGCCTGGACAGGGGATCTGAACACTGAAGCTTTCTTT.

The chain employs TRBV5-1 and TRBJ2-7; 7 bases agree with TRBD1. Germline V gene lookup returns CDR1 SGHRS and CDR2 YFSETQ. This CDR3 spans 13 amino acids. The trim removed 8 bases at V and 2 bases at J, leaving 7 bases unmatched. In DNA, the CDR3 is TGCGCCAGTACCGGGGACAGTACCTACGAGCAGTACTTC. Its protein product is CASTGDSTYEQYF.

The V gene is TRBV7-9, the J gene TRBJ1-1; unclear D gene. Germline assignment: CDR1 SEHNR and CDR2 FQNEAQ (reference sequence). V lost 9 bases and J 7 bases, leaving 15 bases between the germline ends. The CDR3 totals 12 residues. The CDR3 bases are TGTGCCAGTGGCGTGTGGGTACATGAAGCTTTCTTT. Protein sequence: CASGVWVHEAFF.